Below are 4 T cell receptor beta chains sequenced from a single sample in a study of CD8 T cells in ankylosing spondylitis. Findings of the study overall: Ankylosing spondylitis blood seemed to carry a telltale TCR beta motif made of several highly homologous variants.

These receptors' targets are unknown. TCRdb itself ran the 5' RACE reads through MiXCR, one entry per CDR3 protein. The sample lists 670,000 or so distinct CDR3 sequences, 15% to 20% occurring once. The sequenced material came from blood, either unsorted or a sorted T cell fraction (not recorded which). Source of these receptors: a male donor with ankylosing spondylitis.

The chain is built from TRBV7-2 and TRBJ2-3, with D possibly being TRBD2 (5 bases). Looked up from germline, CDR1 is SGHTA and CDR2 is FQGNSA. This CDR3 is 16 amino acids long. V lost 2 bases to trimming and J lost 0 bases, with 12 bases between them. CDR3 region: CASSLLTGSSTDTQYF. CDR3 nucleotides: TGTGCCAGCAGCTTATTAACGGGATCTAGCACAGATACGCAGTATTTT.

The chain recombines TRBV6-1 with TRBJ2-3; the D gene could be TRBD1 or TRBD2 (5 bases each). Germline lookup yields CDR1 MNHNS and CDR2 SASEGT. CDR3 length equals 14 residues. The ends were cut back, 6 bases at V and 1 base at J, with 11 bases in the middle. The CDR3, as DNA: TGTGCCAGCAGGAGGGACCGTCGCACAGATACGCAGTATTTT. This gives the protein CASRRDRRTDTQYF.

This rearrangement joins TRBV14 to TRBJ2-3, with a tentative D call TRBD1 (5 bases). The germline gives CDR1 SGHDN, CDR2 FVKESK. The V and J ends lost 4 bases and 0 bases respectively, with 20 bases between them. This CDR3 region has 18 residues. Here the CDR3 reads CASSPPSQGTPSTDTQYF. The CDR3 DNA reads TGTGCCAGCAGCCCTCCTAGTCAGGGCACTCCTAGCACAGATACGCAGTATTTT.

The chain is built from TRBV6-1 and TRBJ2-2; D is unclear. Trimming removed 6 bases at V and 1 base at J, with 12 bases between. Per the germline V gene, CDR1 is MNHNS and CDR2 is SASEGT. The CDR3 covers 15 residues. CDR3: CASRANGENTGELFF. Here the CDR3 DNA reads TGTGCCAGCAGAGCAAATGGAGAGAACACCGGGGAGCTGTTTTTT.